This T cell receptor beta chain emerged from a study of T cell responses to AZD1222 COVID-19 vaccine. Study-level results: Vaccine-associated CD4 TCRs spanned spike, dominant at 160-218 and 743-854.

This CDR3 contains 14 residues. Germline V gives CDR1 SEHNR, CDR2 FQNEAQ (reference sequence). The J segment lost 0 bases and the V segment lost 5 bases, leaving 4 bases of the junction unmatched. Measured with immunoSEQ multiplex PCR; TCRdb has only the in-frame clones, and not every one. The sample holds roughly 80,000 clones, 75% to 90% seen once. Notes on this clone: Its antigen is currently unknown.

This clonotype was obtained from an adult who received the AZD1222 COVID-19 vaccine. V and J are TRBV7-9 and TRBJ2-7, with 7 bases that match TRBD1. The material sequenced was peripheral blood, taken 28 days after the second AZD1222 dose. The CDR3 loop is CASSRDSSSYEQYF. The CDR3 nucleotides read TGTGCCAGCAGCCGGGACAGCAGCTCCTACGAGCAGTACTTC.